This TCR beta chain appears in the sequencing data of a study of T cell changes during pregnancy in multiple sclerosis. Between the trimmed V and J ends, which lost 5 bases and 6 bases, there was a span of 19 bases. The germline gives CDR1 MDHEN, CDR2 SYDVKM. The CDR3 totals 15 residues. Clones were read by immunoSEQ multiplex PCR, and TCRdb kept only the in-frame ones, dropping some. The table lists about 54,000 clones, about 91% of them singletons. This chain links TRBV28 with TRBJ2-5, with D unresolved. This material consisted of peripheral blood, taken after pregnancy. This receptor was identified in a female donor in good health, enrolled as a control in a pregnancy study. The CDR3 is CASSHYGGSGQTQYF. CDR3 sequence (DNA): TGTGCCAGCAGTCATTATGGTGGGTCTGGGCAGACCCAGTACTTC.